A selection of T cell receptor beta chains follows, all from one sample in a study of neurological immune-mediated disorders. TCRdb analysed the 5' RACE reads with MiXCR anew, one entry per CDR3 protein. The sample carries 84,000 or so distinct CDR3 sequences, about 4.5% recorded once. The sample was PBMCs. Receptors originate from a woman aged 55 to 70 with multiple sclerosis. CDR3s include the opening cysteine and the closing phenylalanine or tryptophan. D genes are given only for firm matches. Expanded clones are given a class, and other clones once, few, many or no size at all.

d_gene	v_gene	j_gene	len	abundance	CDR3nt	CDR3aa
TRBD1	TRBV6-5	TRBJ1-2	14	many	TGTGCCAGCAGTAAACGGGACAGCTCTTATGGCTACACCTTC	CASSKRDSSYGYTF
-	TRBV30	TRBJ2-6	17	many	TGTGCCTGGAGTAGTGCAGGGAGAAGCTCTGGGGCCAACGTCCTGACTTTC	CAWSSAGRSSGANVLTF
-	TRBV7-9	TRBJ2-5	15	many	TGTGCCAGCAGCTTAGTACTACAGATGCAAGAGACCCAGTACTTC	CASSLVLQMQETQYF
TRBD1	TRBV20-1	TRBJ2-6	14	many	TGCAGTGCTAGAGCAGGGGGTGGGGCCAACGTCCTGACTTTC	CSARAGGGANVLTF
-	TRBV6-1	TRBJ2-4	15	many	TGTGCCAGCAGTGCGGACGGACTAGCCAAAAACATTCAGTACTTC	CASSADGLAKNIQYF
-	TRBV24-1	TRBJ2-4	14	many	TGTGCCACCAGTGATGGCCAGGCCAAAAACATTCAGTACTTC	CATSDGQAKNIQYF
-	TRBV29-1	TRBJ1-3	13	many	TGCAGCGTTGAACGAGGGGCTGGAAACACCATATATTTT	CSVERGAGNTIYF
-	TRBV5-1	TRBJ1-4	14	many	TGCGCCAGCAGATCGAGTGCAACTAATGAAAAACTGTTTTTT	CASRSSATNEKLFF
-	TRBV20-1	TRBJ1-5	12	many	TGCAGTGCTCAACAGGGAAATCAGCCCCAGCATTTT	CSAQQGNQPQHF
-	TRBV15	TRBJ2-3	14	many	TGTGCCACCAGCAGAGACTCCGGCACAGATACGCAGTATTTT	CATSRDSGTDTQYF
TRBD2	TRBV28	TRBJ2-3	15	many	TGTGCCAGCAGTTCCCCAGCGGGGGGGCCAAATACGCAGTATTTT	CASSSPAGGPNTQYF
-	TRBV12-3/TRBV12-4	TRBJ1-2	14	many	TGTGCCAGCACCGTGACAGGACTGACTGGTGGCTACACCTTC	CASTVTGLTGGYTF
-	TRBV29-1	TRBJ2-6	13	many	TGCAGCGTTGTAGGCTCTGGGGCCAACGTCCTGACTTTC	CSVVGSGANVLTF
-	TRBV6-5	TRBJ1-3	17	few	TGTGCCAGCAGTTACACTACTCCAACAGGTTCTGGAAACACCATATATTTT	CASSYTTPTGSGNTIYF
TRBD2	TRBV20-1	TRBJ2-3	15	many	TGCAGTGCTAGCGCTAGCGGGGGGAGCACAGATACGCAGTATTTT	CSASASGGSTDTQYF
-	TRBV30	TRBJ2-1	13	many	TGTGCCTGGAAGAATGGTGGGAGCAATGAGCAGTTCTTC	CAWKNGGSNEQFF
-	TRBV9	TRBJ2-6	16	-	TGTGCCAGCAGCGGTAGACCCTTAACTGGGGCCAACTTCCCGACTTTC	CASSGRPLTGANFPTF
TRBD2	TRBV20-1	TRBJ2-5	17	many	TGCAGTGCTACCTCGATTGGGAATCTAGCGGGGGCAGAGACCCAGTACTTC	CSATSIGNLAGAETQYF
TRBD2	TRBV5-1	TRBJ2-7	16	many	TGCGCCAGCGCCTCCTGGGGGGGACCCCCTGAAGACGAGCAGTACTTC	CASASWGGPPEDEQYF
TRBD1	TRBV12-5	TRBJ2-5	15	many	TGTGCTAGTGGTTTGGGACAGGGGGGCCAAGAGACCCAGTACTTC	CASGLGQGGQETQYF
-	TRBV25-1	TRBJ2-3	14	-	TGTGCCAGCAGTAATCAGGGGCCCACAGATACGCAGTATTTT	CASSNQGPTDTQYF
-	TRBV7-9	TRBJ1-2	14	many	TGTGCCAGCAGCGAACAGGGCTCTGGGGATGGCTACACCTTC	CASSEQGSGDGYTF
TRBD1	TRBV5-1	TRBJ2-5	13	many	TGCGCCAGCAGCCCGGGACAGAGGGAGACCCAGTACTTC	CASSPGQRETQYF
TRBD1	TRBV6-5	TRBJ1-1	18	-	TGTGCCAGCAGTGGCCCGGGAAACAGGGGGCAGTGGAACACTGAAGCTTTCTTT	CASSGPGNRGQWNTEAFF
-	TRBV20-1	TRBJ2-5	15	many	TGCAGTGCTAGAGTCTTTGGGCAGGGGGGAGAGACCCAGTACTTC	CSARVFGQGGETQYF
-	TRBV5-1	TRBJ2-1	19	many	TGCGCCAGCAGCTTGGTCGGTGACAGCCGACCTTTAAATTACAATGAGCAGTTCTTC	CASSLVGDSRPLNYNEQFF
TRBD1	TRBV9	TRBJ1-1	16	many	TGTGCCAGCAGCGCGTCCGGGACAGGGTATGGCACTGAAGCTTTCTTT	CASSASGTGYGTEAFF
TRBD1	TRBV7-9	TRBJ1-1	16	many	TGTGCCAGCAGCTCGATCACAGGGGGCGGGAACACTGAAGCTTTCTTT	CASSSITGGGNTEAFF
TRBD1	TRBV20-1	TRBJ2-1	11	many	TGCAGTGCCCCACAGGGGGTTGAGCAGTTCTTC	CSAPQGVEQFF
-	TRBV6-5	TRBJ1-3	13	many	TGTGCCACCGCTACAGGGAGTGAGAACACCATATATTTT	CATATGSENTIYF
-	TRBV11-3	TRBJ2-3	16	few	TGTGCCAGCAGCTTAGGGAGGCGGACTAGCACAGATACGCAGTATTTT	CASSLGRRTSTDTQYF
TRBD1	TRBV6-5	TRBJ2-1	14	many	TGTGCCAGCAGCCGGGACAGGGTTAGCGATGAGCAGTTCTTC	CASSRDRVSDEQFF
TRBD1	TRBV18	TRBJ2-2	17	many	TGTGCCAGCTCACTCTTACCGGGACAGGCGAACACCGGGGAGCTGTTTTTT	CASSLLPGQANTGELFF
TRBD2	TRBV24-1	TRBJ2-1	16	many	TGTGCCACCAGTGGGGGGGGGACTAGCTCCTACAATGAGCAGTTCTTC	CATSGGGTSSYNEQFF
-	TRBV24-1	TRBJ2-7	13	many	TGTGCCACCAGTGTTGGGAGCTCCTACGAGCAGTACTTC	CATSVGSSYEQYF
TRBD1	TRBV7-2	TRBJ2-1	16	many	TGTGCCAGCAGCTTAGCCTCAGGGGGCTGGGGCAATGAGCAGTTCTTC	CASSLASGGWGNEQFF
TRBD1	TRBV24-1	TRBJ2-1	14	many	TGTGCCACCAGTGAGACGGGACAGTGGAATGAGCAGTTCTTC	CATSETGQWNEQFF
TRBD2	TRBV5-1	TRBJ2-2	19	many	TGCGCCAGCAGCTTGCGCTGGACTAGCGGGGGCTCGAACACCGGGGAGCTGTTTTTT	CASSLRWTSGGSNTGELFF
-	TRBV20-1	TRBJ1-2	21	many	TGCAGTGCTAGAGATCCAGCAGTTGTTTGGCAGGGGACAACCGATAACTATGGCTACACCTTC	CSARDPAVVWQGTTDNYGYTF
-	TRBV20-1	TRBJ1-1	11	many	TGCAGTGCATACAGGGCCACTGAAGCTTTCTTT	CSAYRATEAFF
-	TRBV5-1	TRBJ1-1	15	many	TGCGCCAGCAGCGCCCAGGGATCGACGAGAACTGAAGCTTTCTTT	CASSAQGSTRTEAFF
-	TRBV7-7	TRBJ2-7	15	many	TGTGCCAGCAGCCCCCGCCAGGGAAGGCTCTACGAGCAGTACTTC	CASSPRQGRLYEQYF
-	TRBV5-1	TRBJ2-2	14	many	TGCGCCAGCAGCTTGGTTCGCGGGGCTGGGGAGCTGTTTTTT	CASSLVRGAGELFF
TRBD1	TRBV18	TRBJ1-5	15	many	TGTGCCAGCTCACGGGACAGAACCGGGTATCAGCCCCAGCATTTT	CASSRDRTGYQPQHF
-	TRBV5-1	TRBJ1-5	13	many	TGCGCCAGCAGCGGGGGGAGCAATCAGCCCCAGCATTTT	CASSGGSNQPQHF
TRBD1	TRBV5-1	TRBJ1-1	17	many	TGCGCCAGCAGCCCAAGGACAGGGGGCACTCGTGGACGCGAAGCTTTCTTT	CASSPRTGGTRGREAFF